This T cell receptor (beta chain) is drawn from a study of cytomegalovirus exposure and HLA in healthy donors. Study results and limitations: Researchers left out some V segments, among them TRBV6-2 and TRBV6-3, as indistinguishable. Sequencing likely caused a cluster of highly shared sequence variants. Later work associated around 18,000 TCR beta sequences with HLA alleles at 0.05 false discovery rate.

Germline CDR1 is KGHSH and CDR2 is LQKENI. This CDR3 has 16 amino acids. With V trimmed by 2 bases and J by 1 base, 5 bases remained unmatched. Primers included in the PCR were 60 Vbeta and 13 Jbeta primers. Sequencing was performed with immunoSEQ multiplex PCR; in TCRdb, only in-frame clones are kept and a portion is missing. Reported are approximately 140,000 clones; the ten largest clones contain around 1.5%. In regard to this clone: Its antigen is not identified.

This receptor was taken from a woman between 45 and 60 years old in good health and CMV-seronegative. Sequences were obtained from PBMCs. This chain links TRBV18 with TRBJ1-5; 7 nucleotides align to TRBD1. The CDR3 sequence is CASSPVRGASNQPQHF. The CDR3 DNA follows: TGTGCCAGCTCACCAGTCAGGGGGGCAAGCAATCAGCCCCAGCATTTT.